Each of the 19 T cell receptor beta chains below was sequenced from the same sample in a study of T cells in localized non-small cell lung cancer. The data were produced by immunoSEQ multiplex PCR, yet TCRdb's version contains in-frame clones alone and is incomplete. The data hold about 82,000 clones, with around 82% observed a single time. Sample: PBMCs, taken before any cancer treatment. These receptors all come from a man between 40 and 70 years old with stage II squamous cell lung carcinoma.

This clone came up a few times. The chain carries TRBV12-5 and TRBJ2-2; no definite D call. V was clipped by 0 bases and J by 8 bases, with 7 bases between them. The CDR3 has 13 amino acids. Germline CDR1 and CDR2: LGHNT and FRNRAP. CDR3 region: CASGLVGLGELFF. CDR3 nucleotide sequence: TGTGCTAGTGGTTTGGTAGGCCTAGGGGAGCTGTTTTTT.

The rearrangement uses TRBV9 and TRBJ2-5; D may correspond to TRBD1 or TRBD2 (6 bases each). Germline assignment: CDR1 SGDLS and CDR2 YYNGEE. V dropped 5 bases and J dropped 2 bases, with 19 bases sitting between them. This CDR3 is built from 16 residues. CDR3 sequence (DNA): TGTGCCAGCAGTCCCAGTGGGGGGCAACAACAAGAGACCCAGTACTTC. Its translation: CASSPSGGQQQETQYF.

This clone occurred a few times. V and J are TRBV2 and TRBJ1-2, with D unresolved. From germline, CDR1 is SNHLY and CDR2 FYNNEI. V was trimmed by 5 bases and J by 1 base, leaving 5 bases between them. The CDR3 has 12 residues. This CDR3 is CASSLINYGYTF. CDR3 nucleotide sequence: TGTGCCAGCAGTCTGATTAACTATGGCTACACCTTC.

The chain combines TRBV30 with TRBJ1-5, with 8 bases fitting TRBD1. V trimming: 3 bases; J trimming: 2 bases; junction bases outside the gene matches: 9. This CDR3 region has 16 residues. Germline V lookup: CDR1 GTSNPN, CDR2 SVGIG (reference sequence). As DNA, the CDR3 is TGTGCCTGGAGACCCCCTACGGACAGGGGCAATCAGCCCCAGCATTTT. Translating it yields CAWRPPTDRGNQPQHF.

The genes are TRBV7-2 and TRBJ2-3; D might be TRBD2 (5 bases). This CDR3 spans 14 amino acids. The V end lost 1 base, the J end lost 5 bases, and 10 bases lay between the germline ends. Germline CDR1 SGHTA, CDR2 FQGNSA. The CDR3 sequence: CASSLVGGIDTQYF. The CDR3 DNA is TGTGCCAGCAGCTTAGTAGGAGGAATAGATACGCAGTATTTT. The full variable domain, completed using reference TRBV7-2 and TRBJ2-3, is GAGVSQSPSNKVTEKGKDVELRCDPISGHTALYWYRQSLGQGLEFLIYFQGNSAPDKSGLPSDRFSAERTGGSVSTLTIQRTQQEDSAVYLCASSLVGGIDTQYFGPGTRLTVL.

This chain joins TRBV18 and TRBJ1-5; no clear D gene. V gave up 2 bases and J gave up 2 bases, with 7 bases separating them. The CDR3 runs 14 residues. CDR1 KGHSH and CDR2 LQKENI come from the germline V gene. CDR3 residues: CASSPGFGNQPQHF. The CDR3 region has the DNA TGTGCCAGCTCACCAGGGTTCGGCAATCAGCCCCAGCATTTT.

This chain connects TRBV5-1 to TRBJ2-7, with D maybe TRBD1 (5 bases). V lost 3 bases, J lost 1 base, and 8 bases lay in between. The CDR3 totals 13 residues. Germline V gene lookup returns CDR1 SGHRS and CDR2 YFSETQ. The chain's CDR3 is CASSSRVSYEQYF. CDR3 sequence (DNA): TGCGCCAGCAGCTCCAGGGTATCCTACGAGCAGTACTTC.

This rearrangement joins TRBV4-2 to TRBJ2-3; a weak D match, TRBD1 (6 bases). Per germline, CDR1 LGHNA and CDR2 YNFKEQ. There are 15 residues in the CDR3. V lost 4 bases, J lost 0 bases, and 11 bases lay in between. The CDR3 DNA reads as TGTGCCAGCAGCCCAACAGGGATGAGCACAGATACGCAGTATTTT. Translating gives CASSPTGMSTDTQYF.

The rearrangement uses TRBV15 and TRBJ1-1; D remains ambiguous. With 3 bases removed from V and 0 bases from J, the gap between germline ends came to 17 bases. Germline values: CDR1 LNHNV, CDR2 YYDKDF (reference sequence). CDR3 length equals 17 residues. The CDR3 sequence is CATSSKDSGIMNTEAFF. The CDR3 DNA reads TGTGCCACCAGCAGTAAGGATTCGGGGATCATGAACACTGAAGCTTTCTTT.

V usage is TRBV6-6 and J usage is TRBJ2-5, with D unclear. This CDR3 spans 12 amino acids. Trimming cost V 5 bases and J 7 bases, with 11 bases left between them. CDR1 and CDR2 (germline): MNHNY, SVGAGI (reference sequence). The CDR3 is CASSTLGGTQYF. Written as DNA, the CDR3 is TGTGCCAGCAGTACCCTGGGCGGGACCCAGTACTTC.

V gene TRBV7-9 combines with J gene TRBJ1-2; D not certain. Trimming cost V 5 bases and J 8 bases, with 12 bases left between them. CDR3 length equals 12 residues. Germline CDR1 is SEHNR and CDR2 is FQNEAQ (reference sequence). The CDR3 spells CASSPPMEGYTF. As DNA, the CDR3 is TGTGCCAGCAGCCCGCCTATGGAAGGCTACACCTTC.

The CDR3 loop is CASSLGQGPIAFF. For the CDR3, the DNA is TGCGCCAGCAGCCTAGGACAGGGTCCCATAGCTTTCTTT. The J gene is TRBJ1-1, the V gene TRBV5-1; 8 bases are shared with TRBD1. J lost 10 bases, V lost 4 bases, and 9 bases had no gene match. The length of the CDR3 is 13 residues. Germline CDR1 is SGHRS and CDR2 is YFSETQ.

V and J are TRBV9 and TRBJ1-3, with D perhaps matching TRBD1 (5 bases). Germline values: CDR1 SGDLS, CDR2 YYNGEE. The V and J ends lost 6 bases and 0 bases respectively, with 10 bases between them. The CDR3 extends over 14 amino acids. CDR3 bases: TGTGCCAGCAAAGGGACTAGCTCTGGAAACACCATATATTTT. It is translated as CASKGTSSGNTIYF.

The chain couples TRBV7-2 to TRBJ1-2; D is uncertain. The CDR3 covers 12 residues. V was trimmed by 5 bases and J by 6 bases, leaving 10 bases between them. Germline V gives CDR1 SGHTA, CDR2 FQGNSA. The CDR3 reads CASSLVGDGYTF. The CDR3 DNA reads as TGTGCCAGCAGCCTCGTCGGGGATGGCTACACCTTC.

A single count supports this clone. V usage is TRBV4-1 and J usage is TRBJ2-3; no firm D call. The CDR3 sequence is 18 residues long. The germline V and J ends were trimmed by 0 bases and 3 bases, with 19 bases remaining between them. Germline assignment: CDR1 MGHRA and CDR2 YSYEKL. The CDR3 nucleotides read TGCGCCAGCAGCCAAGATCCCCCTATACCAATCGCGACAGATACGCAGTATTTT. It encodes CASSQDPPIPIATDTQYF.

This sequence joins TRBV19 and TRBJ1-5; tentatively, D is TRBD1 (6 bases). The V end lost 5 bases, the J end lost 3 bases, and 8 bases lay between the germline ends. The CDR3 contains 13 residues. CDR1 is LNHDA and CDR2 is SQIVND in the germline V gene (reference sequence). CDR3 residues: CASSGQYNQPQHF. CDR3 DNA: TGTGCCAGTAGTGGACAGTACAATCAGCCCCAGCATTTT.

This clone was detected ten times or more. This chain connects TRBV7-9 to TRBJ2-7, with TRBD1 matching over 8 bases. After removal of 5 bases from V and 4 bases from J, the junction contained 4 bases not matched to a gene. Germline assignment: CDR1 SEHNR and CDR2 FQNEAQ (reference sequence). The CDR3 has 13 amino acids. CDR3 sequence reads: CASSPRGPYEQYF. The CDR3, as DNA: TGTGCCAGCAGCCCCAGGGGGCCGTACGAGCAGTACTTC.

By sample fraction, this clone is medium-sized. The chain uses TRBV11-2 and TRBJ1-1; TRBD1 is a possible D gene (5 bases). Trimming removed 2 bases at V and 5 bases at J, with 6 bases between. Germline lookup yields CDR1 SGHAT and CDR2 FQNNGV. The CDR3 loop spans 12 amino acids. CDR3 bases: TGTGCCAGCAGCTTAAAGGGGACTGAAGCTTTCTTT. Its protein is CASSLKGTEAFF.

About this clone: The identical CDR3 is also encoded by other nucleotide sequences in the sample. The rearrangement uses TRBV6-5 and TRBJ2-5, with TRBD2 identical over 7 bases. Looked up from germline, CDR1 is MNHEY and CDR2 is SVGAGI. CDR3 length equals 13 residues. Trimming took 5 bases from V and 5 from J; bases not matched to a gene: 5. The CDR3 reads CASSPSGTETQYF. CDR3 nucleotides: TGTGCCAGCAGTCCAAGCGGGACGGAGACCCAGTACTTC.